The clone carrying this TCR beta chain was counted only a few times. Antigen unknown. Scientists ran DNA taken from cultured CD4+ T cells through the Oncomine TCR Beta short-read assay for sequencing. From the PCR reads, TCRdb called clonotypes with MiXCR, one entry per CDR3 protein. The sample has some 19,000 distinct CDR3 sequences, about 38% seen once. This sample was included in a study of vaccination and CD4 T cells after COVID-19. On the study more broadly: Post-vaccination specimens were collected at a median of roughly 69 days following dose two (range 14 to 241). The authors exposed cells to overlapping spike peptides derived from SARS-CoV-2, HCoV-NL63, HCoV-OC43 and HCoV-229E.

Treatment in this sample: 10-day PBMC culture with coronavirus spike peptide pools or control peptides (ViraFEST assay). Trimming left V 6 bases short and J 4 bases short, with 12 bases between. CDR3 length equals 13 residues. Germline V CDR1 and CDR2: SNHLY, FYNNEI. The V call is TRBV2, the J call TRBJ1-2, with a possible D match to TRBD1 (6 bases). The receptor was isolated from a human donor with COVID-19. Sequencing was done on a sample of cultured CD4+ T cells from blood. The CDR3 DNA reads TGTGCCAGCAGCAGCAGGGGTAGCTATGGCTACACCTTC. This sequence encodes CASSSRGSYGYTF.